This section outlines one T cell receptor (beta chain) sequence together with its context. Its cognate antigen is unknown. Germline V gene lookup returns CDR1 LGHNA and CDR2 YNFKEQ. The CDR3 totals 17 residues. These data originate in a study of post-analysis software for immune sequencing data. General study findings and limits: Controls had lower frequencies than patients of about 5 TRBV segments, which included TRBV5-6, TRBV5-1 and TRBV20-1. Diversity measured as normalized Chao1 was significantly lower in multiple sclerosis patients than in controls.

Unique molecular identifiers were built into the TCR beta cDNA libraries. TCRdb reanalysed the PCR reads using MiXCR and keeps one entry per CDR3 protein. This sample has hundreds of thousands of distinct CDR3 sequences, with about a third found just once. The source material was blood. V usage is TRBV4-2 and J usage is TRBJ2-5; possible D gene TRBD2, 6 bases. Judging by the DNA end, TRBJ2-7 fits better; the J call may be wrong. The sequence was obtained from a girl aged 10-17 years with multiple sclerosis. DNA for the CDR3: TGTGCCAGCAGCCAACGCACGGGGGAACTCGGGTTGTACGAGCAGTACTTC. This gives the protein CASSQRTGELGLYEQYF.